The clone carrying this TCR beta chain was seen only a few times. Its antigen is as yet unknown. These data originate in a study of shared clonotypes between healthy human individuals. Findings of the study overall: The researchers took only blood, and tissue repertoires probably look different. Generation probabilities of non-shared clonotypes were lower (relative to those shared by all four donors).

Each cell subset's genomic DNA was divided evenly among several immunoSEQ plates. The authors loaded 150 to 250 ng DNA, around 32,000 T cell genomes, into sorted-subset replicate PCRs. The protocol was immunoSEQ multiplex PCR, while the TCRdb copy is restricted to in-frame clones and leaves out a portion. This table has 950,000 to 1,200,000 clones, 77% appearing once. Germline V lookup: CDR1 SGHNT, CDR2 YYREEE (reference sequence). The V gene lost 4 bases and the J gene lost 9 bases, with 16 bases spanning the gap. The CDR3 is 13 amino acids. The chain has TRBV5-4 and TRBJ1-1; D may be TRBD1 (5 bases). Sequenced sample: memory CD4+ T cells from PBMCs. Subset noted: CD45RA-negative fraction. The TCR sequence derives from a man between 18 and 35 years old in good health. Some clones in this sample may be carry-over from other donors' samples. The chain's CDR3 is CASSTQSRDKAFF. The CDR3 coding sequence is TGTGCCAGCAGCACCCAGAGCAGGGATAAAGCTTTCTTT.